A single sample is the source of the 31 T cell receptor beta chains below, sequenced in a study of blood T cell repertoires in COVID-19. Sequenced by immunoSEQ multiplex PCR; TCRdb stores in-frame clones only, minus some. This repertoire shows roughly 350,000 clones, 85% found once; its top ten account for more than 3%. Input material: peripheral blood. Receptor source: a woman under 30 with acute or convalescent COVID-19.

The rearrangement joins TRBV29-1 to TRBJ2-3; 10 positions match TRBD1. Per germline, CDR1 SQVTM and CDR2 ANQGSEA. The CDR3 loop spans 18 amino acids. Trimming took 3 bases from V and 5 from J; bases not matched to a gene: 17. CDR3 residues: CSVESSPLDRGHRDTQYF. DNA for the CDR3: TGCAGCGTTGAGAGTTCCCCCCTCGACAGGGGGCATAGAGATACGCAGTATTTT.

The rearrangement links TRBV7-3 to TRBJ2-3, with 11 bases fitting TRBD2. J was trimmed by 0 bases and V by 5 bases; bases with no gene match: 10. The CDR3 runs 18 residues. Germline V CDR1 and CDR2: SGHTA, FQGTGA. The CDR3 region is CASSRTSGRDTSTDTQYF. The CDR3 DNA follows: TGTGCCAGCAGCCGTACTAGCGGGAGAGATACTAGCACAGATACGCAGTATTTT. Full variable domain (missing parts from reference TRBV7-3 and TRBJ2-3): GAGVSQTPSNKVTEKGKYVELRCDPISGHTALYWYRQSLGQGPEFLIYFQGTGAADDSGLPNDRFFAVRPEGSVSTLKIQRTERGDSAVYLCASSRTSGRDTSTDTQYFGPGTRLTVL.

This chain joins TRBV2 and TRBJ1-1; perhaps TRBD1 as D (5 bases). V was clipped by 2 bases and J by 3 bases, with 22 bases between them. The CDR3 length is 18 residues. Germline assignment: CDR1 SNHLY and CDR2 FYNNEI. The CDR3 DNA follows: TGTGCCAGCAGTGAATCCTGGATCGGGGGAAGGGTGGACACTGAAGCTTTCTTT. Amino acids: CASSESWIGGRVDTEAFF.

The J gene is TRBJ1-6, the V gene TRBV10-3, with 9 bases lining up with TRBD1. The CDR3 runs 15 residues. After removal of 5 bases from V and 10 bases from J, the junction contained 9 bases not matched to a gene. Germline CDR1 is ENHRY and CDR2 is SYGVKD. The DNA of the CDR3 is TGTGCCATCAGTTCCGGGACAGGGTCGGGATCACCCCTCCACTTT. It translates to CAISSGTGSGSPLHF.

Here the CDR3 reads CASTGDKNNEQFF. The CDR3 coding sequence is TGTGCCAGCACCGGGGACAAAAACAATGAGCAGTTCTTC. This chain joins TRBV9 and TRBJ2-1; a possible D gene is TRBD1 (6 bases). Germline assignment: CDR1 SGDLS and CDR2 YYNGEE. Trimming cost V 6 bases and J 5 bases, with 12 bases left between them. The CDR3 is 13 residues long.

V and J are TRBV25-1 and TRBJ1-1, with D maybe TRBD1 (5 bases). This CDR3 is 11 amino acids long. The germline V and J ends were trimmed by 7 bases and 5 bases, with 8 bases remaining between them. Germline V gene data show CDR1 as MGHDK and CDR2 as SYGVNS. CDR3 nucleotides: TGTGCCAGCACAGGGAGGACTGAAGCTTTCTTT. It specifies CASTGRTEAFF. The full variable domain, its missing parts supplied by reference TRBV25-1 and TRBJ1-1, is EADIYQTPRYLVIGTGKKITLECSQTMGHDKMYWYQQDPGMELHLIHYSYGVNSTEKGDLSSESTVSRIRTEHFPLTLESARPSHTSQYLCASTGRTEAFFGQGTRLTVV.

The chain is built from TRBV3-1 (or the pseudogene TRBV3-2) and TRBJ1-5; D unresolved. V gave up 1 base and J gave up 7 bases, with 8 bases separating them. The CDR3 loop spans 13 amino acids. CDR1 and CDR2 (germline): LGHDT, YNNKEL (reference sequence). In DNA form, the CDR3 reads TGTGCCAGCAGCCAAGGCAACGGGCAGCCCCAGCATTTT. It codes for CASSQGNGQPQHF.

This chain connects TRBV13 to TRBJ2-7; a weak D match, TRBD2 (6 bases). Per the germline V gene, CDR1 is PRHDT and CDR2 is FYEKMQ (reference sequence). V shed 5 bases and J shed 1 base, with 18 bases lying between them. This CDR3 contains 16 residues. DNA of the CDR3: TGTGCCAGCAGCATAACCCGGCGGGGCCTTTCCTACGAGCAGTACTTC. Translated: CASSITRRGLSYEQYF.

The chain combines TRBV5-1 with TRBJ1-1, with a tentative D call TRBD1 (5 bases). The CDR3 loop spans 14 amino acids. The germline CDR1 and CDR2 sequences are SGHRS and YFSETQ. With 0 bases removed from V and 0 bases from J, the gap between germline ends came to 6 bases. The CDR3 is CASSLAGMNTEAFF. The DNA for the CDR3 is TGCGCCAGCAGCTTGGCAGGGATGAACACTGAAGCTTTCTTT.

CDR3 in DNA: TGCGCCAGCAGCCCAAGGGGCTCCTCCTCTGGAAACACCATATATTTT. Residues: CASSPRGSSSGNTIYF. V gene TRBV4-1 combines with J gene TRBJ1-3, with D tentatively TRBD1 (5 bases). The CDR3 is made up of 16 amino acids. Germline V gene lookup returns CDR1 MGHRA and CDR2 YSYEKL. Trimming cost V 4 bases and J 0 bases, with 13 bases left between them.

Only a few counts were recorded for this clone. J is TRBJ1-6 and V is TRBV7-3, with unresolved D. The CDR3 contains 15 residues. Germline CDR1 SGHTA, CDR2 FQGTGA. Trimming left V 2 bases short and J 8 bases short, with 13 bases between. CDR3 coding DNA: TGTGCCAGCAGCTTATCTCAGGTTCAGGATTCACCCCTCCACTTT. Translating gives CASSLSQVQDSPLHF.

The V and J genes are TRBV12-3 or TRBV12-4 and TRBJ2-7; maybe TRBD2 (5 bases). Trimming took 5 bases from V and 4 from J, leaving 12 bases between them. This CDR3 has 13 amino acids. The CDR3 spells CASSPRDSYEQYF. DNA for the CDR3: TGTGCCAGCAGTCCCCGGGATTCATACGAGCAGTACTTC.

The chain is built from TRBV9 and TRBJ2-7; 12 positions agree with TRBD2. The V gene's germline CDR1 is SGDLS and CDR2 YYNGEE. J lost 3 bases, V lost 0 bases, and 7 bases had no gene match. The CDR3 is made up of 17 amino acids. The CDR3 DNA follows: TGTGCCAGCAGCGTAGACCCCGGGACTAGCGGGTTCTACGAGCAGTACTTC. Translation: CASSVDPGTSGFYEQYF.

This CDR3 is CASSDWDRVGNSNQPQHF. The DNA for the CDR3 is TGTGCCAGCAGTGACTGGGACAGGGTGGGGAATAGCAATCAGCCCCAGCATTTT. This chain joins TRBV6-4 and TRBJ1-5; the match to TRBD1 covers 9 bases. With 1 base clipped from V and 0 bases from J, the junction kept 7 bases outside the gene matches. Germline assignment: CDR1 MRHNA and CDR2 SNTAGT. The CDR3 extends over 18 amino acids.

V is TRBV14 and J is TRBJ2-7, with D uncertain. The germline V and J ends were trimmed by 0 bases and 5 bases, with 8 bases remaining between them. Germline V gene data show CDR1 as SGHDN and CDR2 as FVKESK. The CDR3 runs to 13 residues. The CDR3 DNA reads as TGTGCCAGCAGCCAAGAAATAGTGGACGAGCAGTACTTC. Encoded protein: CASSQEIVDEQYF.

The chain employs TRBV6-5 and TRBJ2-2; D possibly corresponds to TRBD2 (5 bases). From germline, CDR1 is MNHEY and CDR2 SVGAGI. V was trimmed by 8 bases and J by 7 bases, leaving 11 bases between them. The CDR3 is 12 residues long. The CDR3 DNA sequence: TGTGCCAGCGACTACTGGGGCGGGGAGCTGTTTTTT. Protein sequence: CASDYWGGELFF.

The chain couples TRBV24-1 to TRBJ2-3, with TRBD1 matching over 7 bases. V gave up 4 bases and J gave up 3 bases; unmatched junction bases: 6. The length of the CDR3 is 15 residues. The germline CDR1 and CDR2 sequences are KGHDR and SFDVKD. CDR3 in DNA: TGTGCCACCAGTGACCAGACAGGGCTGACAGATACGCAGTATTTT. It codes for CATSDQTGLTDTQYF.

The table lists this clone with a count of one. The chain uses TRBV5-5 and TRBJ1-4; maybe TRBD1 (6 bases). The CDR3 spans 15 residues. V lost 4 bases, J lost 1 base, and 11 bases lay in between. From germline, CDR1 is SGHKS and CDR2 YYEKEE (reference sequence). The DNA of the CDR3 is TGTGCCAGCAGCCCAAGGGGGGGAACTAATGAAAAACTGTTTTTT. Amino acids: CASSPRGGTNEKLFF.

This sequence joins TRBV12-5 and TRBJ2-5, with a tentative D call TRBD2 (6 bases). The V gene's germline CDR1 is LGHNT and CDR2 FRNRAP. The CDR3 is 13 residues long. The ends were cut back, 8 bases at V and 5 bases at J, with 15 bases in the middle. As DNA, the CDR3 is TGTGCTAGTTCGGGACTTTTAGGGGAGACCCAGTACTTC. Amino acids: CASSGLLGETQYF.

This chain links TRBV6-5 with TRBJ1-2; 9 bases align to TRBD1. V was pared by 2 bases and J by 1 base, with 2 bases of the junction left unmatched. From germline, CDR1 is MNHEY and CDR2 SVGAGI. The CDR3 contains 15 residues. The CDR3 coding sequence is TGTGCCAGCAGTTACGGACAGGGGTTTAACTATGGCTACACCTTC. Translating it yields CASSYGQGFNYGYTF.

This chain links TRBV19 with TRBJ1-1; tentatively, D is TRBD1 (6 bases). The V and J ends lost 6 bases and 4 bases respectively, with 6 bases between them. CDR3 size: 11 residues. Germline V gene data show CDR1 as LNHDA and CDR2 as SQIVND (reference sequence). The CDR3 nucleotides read TGTGCCAGTAGACAGGGCACTGAAGCTTTCTTT. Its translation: CASRQGTEAFF.

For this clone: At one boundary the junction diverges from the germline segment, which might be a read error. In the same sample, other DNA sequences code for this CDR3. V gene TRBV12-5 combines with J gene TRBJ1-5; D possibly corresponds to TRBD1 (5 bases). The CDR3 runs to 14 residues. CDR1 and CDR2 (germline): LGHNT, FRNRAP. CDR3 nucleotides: TGTGCTAGTGGTTTGGGACAGTGGAATCAACCCCAGCATTTT. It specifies CASGLGQWNQPQHF.

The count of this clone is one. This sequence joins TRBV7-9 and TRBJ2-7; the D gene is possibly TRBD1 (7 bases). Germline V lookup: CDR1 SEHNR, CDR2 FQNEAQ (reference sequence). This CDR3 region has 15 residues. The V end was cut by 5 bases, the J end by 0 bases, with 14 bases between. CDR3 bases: TGTGCCAGCAGCCCCGGAGGGGGCCGCTCCTACGAGCAGTACTTC. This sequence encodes CASSPGGGRSYEQYF.

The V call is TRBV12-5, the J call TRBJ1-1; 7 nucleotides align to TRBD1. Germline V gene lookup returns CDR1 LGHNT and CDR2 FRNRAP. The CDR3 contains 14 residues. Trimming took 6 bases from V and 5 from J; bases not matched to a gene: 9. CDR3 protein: CASGDRQGATEAFF. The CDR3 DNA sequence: TGTGCTAGTGGAGACCGACAGGGTGCAACTGAAGCTTTCTTT. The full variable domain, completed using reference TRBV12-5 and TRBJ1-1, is DARVTQTPRHKVTEMGQEVTMRCQPILGHNTVFWYRQTMMQGLELLAYFRNRAPLDDSGMPKDRFSAEMPDATLATLKIQPSEPRDSAVYFCASGDRQGATEAFFGQGTRLTVV.

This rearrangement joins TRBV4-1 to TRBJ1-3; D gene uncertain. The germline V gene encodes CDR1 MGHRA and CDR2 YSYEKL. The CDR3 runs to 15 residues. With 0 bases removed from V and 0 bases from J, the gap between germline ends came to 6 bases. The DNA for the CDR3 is TGCGCCAGCAGCCAAGACCTATACTCTGGAAACACCATATATTTT. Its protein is CASSQDLYSGNTIYF.

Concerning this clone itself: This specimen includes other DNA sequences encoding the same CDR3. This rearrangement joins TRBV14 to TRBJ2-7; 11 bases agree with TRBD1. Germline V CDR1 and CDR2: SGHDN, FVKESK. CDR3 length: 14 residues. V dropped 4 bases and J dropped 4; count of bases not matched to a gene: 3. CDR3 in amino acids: CASSRGTGGYEQYF. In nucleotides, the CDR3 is TGTGCCAGCAGCCGGGGGACAGGGGGATACGAGCAGTACTTC. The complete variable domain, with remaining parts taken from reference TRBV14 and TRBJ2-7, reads EAGVTQFPSHSVIEKGQTVTLRCDPISGHDNLYWYRRVMGKEIKFLLHFVKESKQDESGMPNNRFLAERTGGTYSTLKVQPAELEDSGVYFCASSRGTGGYEQYFGPGTRLTVT.

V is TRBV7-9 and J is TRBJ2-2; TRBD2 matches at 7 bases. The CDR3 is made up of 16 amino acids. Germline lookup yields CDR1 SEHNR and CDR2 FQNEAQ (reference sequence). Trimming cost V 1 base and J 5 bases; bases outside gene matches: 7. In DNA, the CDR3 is TGTGCCAGCAGCTTAGATGGCGGGAGAGGGACCGGGGAGCTGTTTTTT. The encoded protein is CASSLDGGRGTGELFF. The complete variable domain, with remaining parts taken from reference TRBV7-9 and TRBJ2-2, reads DTGVSQNPRHKITKRGQNVTFRCDPISEHNRLYWYRQTLGQGPEFLTYFQNEAQLEKSRLLSDRFSAERPKGSFSTLEIQRTEQGDSAMYLCASSLDGGRGTGELFFGEGSRLTVL.

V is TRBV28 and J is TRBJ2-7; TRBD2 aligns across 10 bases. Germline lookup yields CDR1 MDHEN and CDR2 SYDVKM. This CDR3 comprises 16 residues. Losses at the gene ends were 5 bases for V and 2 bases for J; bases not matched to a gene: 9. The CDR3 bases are TGTGCCAGCAGTGCATTCACTAGCGGGACCCCCTACGAGCAGTACTTC. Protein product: CASSAFTSGTPYEQYF.

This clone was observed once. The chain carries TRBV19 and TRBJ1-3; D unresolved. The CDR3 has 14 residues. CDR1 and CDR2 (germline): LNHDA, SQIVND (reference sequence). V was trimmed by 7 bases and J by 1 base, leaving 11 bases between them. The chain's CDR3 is CASTPGESGNTIYF. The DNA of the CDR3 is TGTGCCAGTACCCCAGGCGAGTCTGGAAACACCATATATTTT.

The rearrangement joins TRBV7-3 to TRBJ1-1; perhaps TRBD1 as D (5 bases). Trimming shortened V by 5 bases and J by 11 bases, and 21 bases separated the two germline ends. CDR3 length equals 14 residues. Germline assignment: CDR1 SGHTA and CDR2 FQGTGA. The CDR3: CASSRSAGPDEAFF. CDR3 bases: TGTGCCAGCAGCAGGAGCGCGGGGCCTGACGAGGCTTTCTTT.

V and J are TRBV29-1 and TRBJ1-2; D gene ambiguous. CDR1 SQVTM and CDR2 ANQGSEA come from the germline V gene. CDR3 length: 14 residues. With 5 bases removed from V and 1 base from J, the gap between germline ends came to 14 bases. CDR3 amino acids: CSVPWALDNYGYTF. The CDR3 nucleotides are TGCAGCGTTCCCTGGGCACTTGATAACTATGGCTACACCTTC.